These 2 T cell receptor beta chains came from one sample sequenced in a study of blood T cell repertoires in COVID-19. Assay used: immunoSEQ multiplex PCR; TCRdb lists only in-frame clones, some missing. The sample shows approximately 50,000 clones, 90% to 95% of them seen only once. Sequencing input: peripheral blood. The receptor source for this set is a human donor in a cohort sampled during active COVID-19.

The rearrangement uses TRBV6-5 and TRBJ2-2, with D perhaps matching TRBD1 (5 bases). The CDR3 spans 13 residues. In germline, CDR1 is MNHEY, CDR2 SVGAGI. The V gene lost 7 bases and the J gene lost 5 bases, with 11 bases spanning the gap. CDR3 residues: CASTLQETGELFF. The CDR3 DNA follows: TGTGCCAGCACACTACAGGAGACCGGGGAGCTGTTTTTT.

The V gene is TRBV4-3, the J gene TRBJ2-1, with 15 positions matching TRBD2. Losses at the gene ends were 3 bases for V and 7 bases for J; bases not matched to a gene: 4. CDR3 length: 16 residues. CDR1 LGHNA and CDR2 YSLEER come from the germline V gene. The CDR3 bases are TGCGCCAGCAGCCACTGGACTAGCGGGGGGGGGAATGAGCAGTTCTTC. Its protein product is CASSHWTSGGGNEQFF.